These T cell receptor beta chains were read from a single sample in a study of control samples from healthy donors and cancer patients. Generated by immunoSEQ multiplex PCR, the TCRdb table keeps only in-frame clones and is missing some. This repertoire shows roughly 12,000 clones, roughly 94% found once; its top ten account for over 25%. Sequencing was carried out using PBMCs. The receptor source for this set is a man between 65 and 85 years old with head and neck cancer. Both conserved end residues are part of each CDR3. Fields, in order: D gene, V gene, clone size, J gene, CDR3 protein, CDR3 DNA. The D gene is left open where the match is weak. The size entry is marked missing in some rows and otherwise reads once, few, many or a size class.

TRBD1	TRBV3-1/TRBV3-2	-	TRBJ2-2	CASSKQGYTGELFF	TGTGCCAGCAGCAAACAGGGGTACACCGGGGAGCTGTTTTTT
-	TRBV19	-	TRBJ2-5	CASSYRAQETQYF	TGTGCCAGTAGTTACAGAGCCCAAGAGACCCAGTACTTC
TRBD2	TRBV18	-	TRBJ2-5	CASSPLAAQETQYF	TGTGCCAGCTCACCCCTAGCGGCCCAAGAGACCCAGTACTTC
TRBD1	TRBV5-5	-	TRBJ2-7	CASSPGTGADEQYF	TGTGCCAGCAGTCCCGGGACAGGGGCGGACGAGCAGTACTTC
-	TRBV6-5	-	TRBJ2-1	CASGRDGSYNEQFF	TGTGCCAGCGGCCGGGACGGGTCTTACAATGAGCAGTTCTTC
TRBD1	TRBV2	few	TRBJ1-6	CASSLPGQGVFSSPLHF	TGTGCCAGCAGCTTACCGGGACAGGGGGTGTTCAGTTCACCCCTCCACTTT
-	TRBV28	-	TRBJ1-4	CASNRPTGTWEKLFF	TGTGCCAGCAATAGACCGACGGGGACGTGGGAAAAACTGTTTTTT
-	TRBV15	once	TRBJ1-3	CATRPGNTIYF	TGTGCCACCCGGCCCGGAAACACCATATATTTT
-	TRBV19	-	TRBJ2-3	CASRPPAGDTQYF	TGTGCCAGTAGACCACCGGCTGGGGATACGCAGTATTTT
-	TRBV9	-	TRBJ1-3	CASSVGDGLALGNTIYF	TGTGCCAGCAGCGTAGGGGACGGACTAGCTCTTGGAAACACCATATATTTT
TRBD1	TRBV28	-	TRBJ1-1	CASSPQGARTNTEAFF	TGTGCCAGCAGTCCGCAGGGGGCTAGAACGAACACTGAAGCTTTCTTT
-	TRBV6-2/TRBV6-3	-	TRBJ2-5	CASSYEETQYF	TGTGCCAGCAGTTACGAAGAGACCCAGTACTTC
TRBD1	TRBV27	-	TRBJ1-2	CASRGTGRAYGYTF	TGTGCCAGCAGGGGGACAGGCCGGGCCTATGGCTACACCTTC
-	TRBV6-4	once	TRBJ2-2	CASSDGGPHTGELFF	TGTGCCAGCAGTGACGGTGGGCCCCACACCGGGGAGCTGTTTTTT
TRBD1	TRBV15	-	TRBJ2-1	CATSAGTGGYNEQFF	TGTGCCACCAGCGCCGGGACAGGGGGCTACAATGAGCAGTTCTTC
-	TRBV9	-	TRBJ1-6	CASSSGTPNSPLHF	TGTGCCAGCAGTTCCGGGACCCCAAATTCACCCCTCCACTTT
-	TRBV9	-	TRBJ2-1	CASSVGTVSYNEQFF	TGTGCCAGCAGCGTGGGGACTGTATCCTACAATGAGCAGTTCTTC
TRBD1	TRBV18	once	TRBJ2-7	CASSFDDRVHEQYF	TGTGCCAGCTCATTCGACGACAGGGTCCACGAGCAGTACTTC
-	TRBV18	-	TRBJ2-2	CASSPQANTGELFF	TGTGCCAGCTCACCCCAGGCGAACACCGGGGAGCTGTTTTTT
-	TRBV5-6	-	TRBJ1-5	CASSLGGIQPQHF	TGTGCCAGCAGCTTAGGGGGGATTCAGCCCCAGCATTTT
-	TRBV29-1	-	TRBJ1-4	CSAEGERATNEKLFF	TGCAGCGCCGAGGGGGAAAGAGCAACTAATGAAAAACTGTTTTTT
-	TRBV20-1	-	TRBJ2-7	CSASLGEEQYF	TGCAGTGCTTCCCTTGGGGAGGAGCAGTACTTC
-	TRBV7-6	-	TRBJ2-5	CASSLGVFQETQYF	TGTGCCAGCAGCTTAGGAGTCTTTCAAGAGACCCAGTACTTC
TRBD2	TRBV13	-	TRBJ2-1	CASSQGLDDEQFF	TGTGCCAGCAGCCAGGGACTAGATGATGAGCAGTTCTTC
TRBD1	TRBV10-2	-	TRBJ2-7	CASRQGSTYEQYF	TGCGCCAGCAGACAGGGGTCGACTTACGAGCAGTACTTC
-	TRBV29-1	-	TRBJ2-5	CSVEVGQFETQYF	TGCAGCGTTGAGGTAGGACAGTTCGAGACCCAGTACTTC
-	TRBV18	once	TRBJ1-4	CASSLTEINEKLFF	TGTGCCAGCTCACTGACAGAAATAAATGAAAAACTGTTTTTT
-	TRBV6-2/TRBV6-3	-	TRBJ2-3	CASSRNPRVGDTQYF	TGTGCCAGCAGCCGAAACCCGCGGGTGGGAGATACGCAGTATTTT
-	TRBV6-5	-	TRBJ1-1	CASSYSGAAEAFF	TGTGCCAGCAGTTACTCAGGGGCGGCTGAAGCTTTCTTT
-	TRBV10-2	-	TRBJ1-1	CASSDNSEMNTEAFF	TGCGCCAGCAGTGATAACAGTGAGATGAACACTGAAGCTTTCTTT
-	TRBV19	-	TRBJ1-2	CASSIFAGGGYTF	TGTGCCAGTAGTATTTTCGCAGGTGGGGGCTACACCTTC
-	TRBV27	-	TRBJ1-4	CASSAFSGGTNEKLFF	TGTGCCAGCAGTGCTTTCTCGGGGGGAACTAATGAAAAACTGTTTTTT
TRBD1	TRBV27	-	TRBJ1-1	CASSPIPDRETEAFF	TGTGCCAGCAGTCCCATCCCCGACAGGGAAACTGAAGCTTTCTTT
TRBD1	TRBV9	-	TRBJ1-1	CASSGGDRRTFF	TGTGCCAGCAGCGGGGGGGACAGGAGAACTTTCTTT
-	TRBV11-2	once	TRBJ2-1	CASTPLTALYNEQFF	TGTGCCAGCACACCGCTCACGGCCCTTTACAATGAGCAGTTCTTC
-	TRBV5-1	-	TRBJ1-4	CASGYSSGTVGREKLFF	TGCGCCAGCGGCTACTCGTCGGGGACGGTAGGGCGGGAAAAACTGTTTTTT
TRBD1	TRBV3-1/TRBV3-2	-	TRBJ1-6	CASSQGDRNNSPLHF	TGTGCCAGCAGCCAAGGGGACAGGAATAATTCACCCCTCCACTTT
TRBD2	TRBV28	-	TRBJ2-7	CASSLGGSVHEQYF	TGTGCCAGCAGTTTGGGCGGGAGTGTCCACGAGCAGTACTTC
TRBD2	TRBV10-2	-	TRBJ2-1	CASRMTSGIWGEQFF	TGCGCCAGCCGTATGACTAGCGGGATTTGGGGTGAGCAGTTCTTC
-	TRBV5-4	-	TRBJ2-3	CASSLGGSLTDTQYF	TGTGCCAGCAGCTTGGGGGGGAGTCTCACAGATACGCAGTATTTT
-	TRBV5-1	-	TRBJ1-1	CASSLDRQGSEAFF	TGCGCCAGCAGCTTGGATCGGCAGGGGAGTGAAGCTTTCTTT
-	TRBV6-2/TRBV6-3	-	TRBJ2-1	CASSYLVSFNEQFF	TGTGCCAGCAGTTACTTGGTTAGCTTCAATGAGCAGTTCTTC
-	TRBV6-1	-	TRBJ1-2	CASSEVSSYYGYTF	TGTGCCAGCAGTGAAGTATCATCCTACTATGGCTACACCTTC
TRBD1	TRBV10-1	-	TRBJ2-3	CASSGRARDRTDTQYF	TGCGCCAGCAGTGGACGGGCTCGGGACAGGACAGATACGCAGTATTTT
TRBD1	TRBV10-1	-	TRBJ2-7	CASSDGTGADYEQYF	TGCGCCAGCAGTGATGGGACAGGGGCGGACTACGAGCAGTACTTC
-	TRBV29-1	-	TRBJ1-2	CSVDGLTPGYGYTF	TGCAGCGTTGATGGGCTCACCCCGGGCTATGGCTACACCTTC
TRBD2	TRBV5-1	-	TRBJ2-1	CASSRTSGVWDEQFF	TGCGCCAGCAGCCGAACTAGCGGGGTTTGGGATGAGCAGTTCTTC
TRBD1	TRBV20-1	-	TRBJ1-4	CSASDRVATNEKLFF	TGCAGTGCTAGTGACAGGGTAGCAACTAATGAAAAACTGTTTTTT
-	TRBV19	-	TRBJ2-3	CASSMSGKADTQYF	TGTGCCAGTAGTATGAGCGGAAAGGCAGATACGCAGTATTTT
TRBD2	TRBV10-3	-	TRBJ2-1	CAISVGGSNPYNEQFF	TGTGCCATCAGTGTTGGCGGGAGTAACCCCTACAATGAGCAGTTCTTC
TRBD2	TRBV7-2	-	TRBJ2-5	CASSLEGRGETQYF	TGTGCCAGCAGCTTAGAAGGGCGGGGGGAGACCCAGTACTTC
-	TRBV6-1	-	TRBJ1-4	CASSERPLGGTNEKLFF	TGTGCCAGCAGTGAACGGCCTCTCGGGGGCACTAATGAAAAACTGTTTTTT
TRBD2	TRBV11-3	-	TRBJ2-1	CASSPGLAGGWHEQFF	TGTGCCAGCAGCCCGGGACTAGCGGGAGGGTGGCATGAGCAGTTCTTC
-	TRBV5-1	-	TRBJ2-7	CASRRDSYEQYF	TGCGCCAGCAGGCGGGACAGCTACGAGCAGTACTTC
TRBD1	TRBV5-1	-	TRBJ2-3	CASSSLTGGRSDTQYF	TGCGCCAGCAGCTCGTTGACAGGGGGTCGGTCAGATACGCAGTATTTT
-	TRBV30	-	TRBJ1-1	CAWIMGRLNTEAFF	TGTGCCTGGATCATGGGACGGCTGAACACTGAAGCTTTCTTT
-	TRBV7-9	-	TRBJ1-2	CASSLSDYGYTF	TGTGCCAGCAGCTTATCAGATTATGGCTACACCTTC
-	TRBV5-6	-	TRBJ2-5	CASSLGGSPQGAQYF	TGTGCCAGCAGCTTGGGGGGCAGTCCTCAAGGGGCCCAGTACTTC
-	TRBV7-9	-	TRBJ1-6	CASSSTGYNSPLHF	TGTGCCAGCAGTTCCACAGGTTATAATTCACCCCTCCACTTT